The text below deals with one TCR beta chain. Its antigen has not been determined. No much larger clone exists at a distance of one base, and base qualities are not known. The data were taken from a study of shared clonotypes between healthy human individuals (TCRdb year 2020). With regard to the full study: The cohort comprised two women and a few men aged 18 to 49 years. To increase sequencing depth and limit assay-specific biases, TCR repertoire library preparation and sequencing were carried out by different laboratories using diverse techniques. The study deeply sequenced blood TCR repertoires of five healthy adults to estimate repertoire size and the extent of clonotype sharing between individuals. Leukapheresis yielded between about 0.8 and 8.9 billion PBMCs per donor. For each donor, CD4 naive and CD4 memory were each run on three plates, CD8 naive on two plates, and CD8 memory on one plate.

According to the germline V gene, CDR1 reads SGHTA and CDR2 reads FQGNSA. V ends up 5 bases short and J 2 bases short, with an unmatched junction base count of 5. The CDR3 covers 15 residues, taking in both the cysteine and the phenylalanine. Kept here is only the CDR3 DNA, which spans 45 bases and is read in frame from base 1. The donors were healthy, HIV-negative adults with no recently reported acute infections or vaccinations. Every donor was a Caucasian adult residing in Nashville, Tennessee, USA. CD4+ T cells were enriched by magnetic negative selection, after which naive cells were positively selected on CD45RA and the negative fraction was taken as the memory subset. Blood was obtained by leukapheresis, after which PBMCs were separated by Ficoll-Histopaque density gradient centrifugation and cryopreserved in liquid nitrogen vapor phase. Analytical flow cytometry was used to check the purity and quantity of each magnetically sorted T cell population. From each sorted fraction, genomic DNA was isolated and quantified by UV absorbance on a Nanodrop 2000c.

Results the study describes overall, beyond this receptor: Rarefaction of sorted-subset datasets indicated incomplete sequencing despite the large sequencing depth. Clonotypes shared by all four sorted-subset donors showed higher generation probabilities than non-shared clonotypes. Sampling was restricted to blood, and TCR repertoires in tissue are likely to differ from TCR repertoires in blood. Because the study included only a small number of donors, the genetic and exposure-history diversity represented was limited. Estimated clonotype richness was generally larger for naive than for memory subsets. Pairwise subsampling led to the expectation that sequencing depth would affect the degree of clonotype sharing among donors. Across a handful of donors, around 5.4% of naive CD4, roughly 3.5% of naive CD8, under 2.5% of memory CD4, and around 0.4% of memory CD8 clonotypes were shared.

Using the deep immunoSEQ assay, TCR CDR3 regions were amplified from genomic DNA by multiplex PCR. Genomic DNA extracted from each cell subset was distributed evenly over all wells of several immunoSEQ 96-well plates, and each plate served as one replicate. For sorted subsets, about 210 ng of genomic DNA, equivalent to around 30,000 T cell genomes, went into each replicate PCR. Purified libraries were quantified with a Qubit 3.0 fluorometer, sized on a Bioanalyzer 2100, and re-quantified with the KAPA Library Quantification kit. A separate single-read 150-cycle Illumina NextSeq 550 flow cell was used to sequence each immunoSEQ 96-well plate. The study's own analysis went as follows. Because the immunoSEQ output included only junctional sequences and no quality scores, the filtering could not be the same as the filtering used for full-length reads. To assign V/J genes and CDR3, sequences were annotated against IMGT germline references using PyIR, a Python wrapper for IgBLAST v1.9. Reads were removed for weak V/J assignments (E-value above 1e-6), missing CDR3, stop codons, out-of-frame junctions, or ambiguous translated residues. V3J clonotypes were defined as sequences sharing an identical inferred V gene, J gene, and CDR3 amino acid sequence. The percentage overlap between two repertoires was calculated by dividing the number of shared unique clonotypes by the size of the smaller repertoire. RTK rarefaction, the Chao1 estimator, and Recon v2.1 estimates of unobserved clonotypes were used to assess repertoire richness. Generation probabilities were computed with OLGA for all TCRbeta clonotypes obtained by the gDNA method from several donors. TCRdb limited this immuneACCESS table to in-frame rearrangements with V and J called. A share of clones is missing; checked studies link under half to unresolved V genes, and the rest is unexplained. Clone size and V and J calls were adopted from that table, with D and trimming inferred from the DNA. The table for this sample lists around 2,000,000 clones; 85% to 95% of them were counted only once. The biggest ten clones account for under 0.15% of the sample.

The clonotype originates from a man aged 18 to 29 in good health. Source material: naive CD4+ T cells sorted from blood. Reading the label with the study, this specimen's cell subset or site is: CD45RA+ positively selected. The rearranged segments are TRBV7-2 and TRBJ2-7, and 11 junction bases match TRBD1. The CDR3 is CASSGWDRGAYEQYF. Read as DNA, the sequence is TGTGCCAGCAGCGGATGGGACAGGGGGGCCTACGAGCAGTACTTC.